This T cell receptor (beta chain) comes out of a study of blood T cell repertoires in COVID-19. About the study: The study drew acute and convalescent COVID-19 samples from the United States, Italy and Spain. T cells, B-cell-depleted T cells, or PBMCs supplied cDNA or gDNA.

In the study's own analysis: Nucleated cell number was recorded as an estimate derived from reference gene primer amplification. Method: immunoSEQ multiplex PCR; TCRdb's copy keeps in-frame clones and lacks some. The V and J calls and clone size were taken over from that table, and D and trimming were inferred from the DNA. The table records roughly 64,000 clones, approximately 83% of them present only once. The germline V and J ends were trimmed by 5 bases and 11 bases, with 15 bases remaining between them. The CDR3 spans 11 residues. Germline assignment: CDR1 GTSNPN and CDR2 SVGIG (reference sequence).

The V and J genes are TRBV30 and TRBJ1-1; D might be TRBD1 (5 bases). Sequencing was done on a sample of peripheral blood. The receptor's source is a man in his forties or fifties with acute or convalescent COVID-19. CDR3 sequence (DNA): TGTGCCTGGCGGGGGTCCCTCCGGGCTTTCTTT. Translated, it gives CAWRGSLRAFF.